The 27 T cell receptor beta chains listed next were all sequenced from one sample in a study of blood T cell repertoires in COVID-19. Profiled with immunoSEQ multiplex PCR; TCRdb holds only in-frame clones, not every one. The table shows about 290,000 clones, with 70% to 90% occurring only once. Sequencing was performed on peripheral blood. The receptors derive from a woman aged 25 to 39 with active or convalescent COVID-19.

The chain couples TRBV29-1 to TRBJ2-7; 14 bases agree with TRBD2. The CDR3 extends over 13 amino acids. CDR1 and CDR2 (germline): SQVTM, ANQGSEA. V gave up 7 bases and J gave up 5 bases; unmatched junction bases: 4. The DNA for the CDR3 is TGCAGCGCTAGACTAGCGGGGGGGCACGAGCAGTACTTC. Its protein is CSARLAGGHEQYF.

The CDR3 spells CATSGDSGGLRIQYF. CDR3 nucleotide sequence: TGTGCCACCAGTGGTGATAGCGGGGGGCTAAGGATTCAGTACTTC. This rearrangement joins TRBV15 to TRBJ2-4; 10 nucleotides agree with TRBD2. V lost 6 bases to trimming and J lost 10 bases; unmatched junction nucleotides: 12. CDR1 and CDR2 (germline): LNHNV, YYDKDF (reference sequence). The CDR3 contains 15 residues. Full variable domain (outside the CDR3, taken from reference TRBV15 and TRBJ2-4): DAMVIQNPRYQVTQFGKPVTLSCSQTLNHNVMYWYQQKSSQAPKLLFHYYDKDFNNEADTPDNFQSRRPNTSFCFLDIRSPGLGDTAMYLCATSGDSGGLRIQYFGAGTRLSVL.

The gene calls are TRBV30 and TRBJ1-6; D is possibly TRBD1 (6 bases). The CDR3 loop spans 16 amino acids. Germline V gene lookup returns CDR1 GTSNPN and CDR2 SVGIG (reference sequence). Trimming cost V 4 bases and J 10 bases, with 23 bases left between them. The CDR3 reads CAWTLTGIRVGSPLHF. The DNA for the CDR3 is TGTGCCTGGACCCTGACAGGTATCCGAGTAGGGTCACCCCTCCACTTT.

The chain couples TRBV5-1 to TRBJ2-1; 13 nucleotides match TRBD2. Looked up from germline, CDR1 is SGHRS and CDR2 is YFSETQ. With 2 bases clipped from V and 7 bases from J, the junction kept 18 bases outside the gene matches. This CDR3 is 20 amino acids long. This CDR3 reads CASSLYPPTSGGGIANEQFF. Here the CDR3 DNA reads TGCGCCAGCAGCTTATACCCCCCCACTAGCGGGGGGGGGATAGCGAATGAGCAGTTCTTC.

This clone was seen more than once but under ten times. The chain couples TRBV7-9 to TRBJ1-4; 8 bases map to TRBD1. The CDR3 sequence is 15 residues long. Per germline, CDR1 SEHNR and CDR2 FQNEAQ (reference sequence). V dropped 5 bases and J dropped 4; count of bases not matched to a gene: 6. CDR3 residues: CASSQGQANNEKLFF. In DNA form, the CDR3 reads TGTGCCAGCAGCCAGGGACAGGCGAATAATGAAAAACTGTTTTTT.

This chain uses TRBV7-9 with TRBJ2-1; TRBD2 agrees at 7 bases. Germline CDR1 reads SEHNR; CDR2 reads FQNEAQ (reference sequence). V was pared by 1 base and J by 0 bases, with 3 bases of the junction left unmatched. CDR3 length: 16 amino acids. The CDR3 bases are TGTGCCAGCAGCTTAGGGGAGGGGAGCTCCTACAATGAGCAGTTCTTC. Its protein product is CASSLGEGSSYNEQFF.

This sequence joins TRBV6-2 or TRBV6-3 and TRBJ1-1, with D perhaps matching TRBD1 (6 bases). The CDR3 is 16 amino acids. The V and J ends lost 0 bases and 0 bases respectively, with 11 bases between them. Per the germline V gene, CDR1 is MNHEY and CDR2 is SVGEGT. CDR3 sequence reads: CASSYSRDILNTEAFF. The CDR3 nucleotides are TGTGCCAGCAGTTACTCGAGGGACATCTTGAACACTGAAGCTTTCTTT.

DNA of the CDR3: TGTGCCAGTAGTGAAACCTTCACAGGGGTCGGGGCCAACGTCCTGACTTTC. The encoded protein is CASSETFTGVGANVLTF. The chain links TRBV19 to TRBJ2-6, with 7 bases lining up with TRBD1. CDR1 is LNHDA, CDR2 SQIVND, per germline (reference sequence). This CDR3 region has 17 residues. The junction had 11 bases not matched to a gene; V was cut back by 5 bases and J by 4 bases.

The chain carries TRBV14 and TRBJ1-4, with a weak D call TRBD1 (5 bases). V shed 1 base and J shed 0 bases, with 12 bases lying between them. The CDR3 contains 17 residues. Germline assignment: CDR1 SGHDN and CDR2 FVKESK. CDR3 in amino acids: CASSQVGGFATNEKLFF. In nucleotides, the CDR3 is TGTGCCAGCAGCCAAGTCGGGGGGTTTGCAACTAATGAAAAACTGTTTTTT.

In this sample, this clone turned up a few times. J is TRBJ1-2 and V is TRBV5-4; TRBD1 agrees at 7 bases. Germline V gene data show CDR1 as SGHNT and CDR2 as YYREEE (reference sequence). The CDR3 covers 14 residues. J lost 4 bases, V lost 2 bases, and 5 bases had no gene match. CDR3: CASSFGQETYGYTF. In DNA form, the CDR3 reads TGTGCCAGCAGCTTTGGACAGGAGACCTATGGCTACACCTTC.

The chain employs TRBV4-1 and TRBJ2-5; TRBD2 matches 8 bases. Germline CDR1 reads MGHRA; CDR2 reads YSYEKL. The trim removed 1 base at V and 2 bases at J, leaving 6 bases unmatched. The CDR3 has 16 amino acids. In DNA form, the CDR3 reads TGCGCCAGCAGCCAAGGGGACCGGGGGGGTCAAGAGACCCAGTACTTC. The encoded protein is CASSQGDRGGQETQYF.

CDR3 bases: TGTGCCAGCAGCTTAGGTATGCAGGGGACGGGGAATTCACCCCTCCACTTT. Its protein product is CASSLGMQGTGNSPLHF. The chain uses TRBV7-9 and TRBJ1-6, with D tentatively TRBD1 (6 bases). The CDR3 totals 17 residues. V lost 1 base and J lost 7, with 17 bases in between. Germline-derived CDR1 and CDR2 are SEHNR and FQNEAQ (reference sequence).

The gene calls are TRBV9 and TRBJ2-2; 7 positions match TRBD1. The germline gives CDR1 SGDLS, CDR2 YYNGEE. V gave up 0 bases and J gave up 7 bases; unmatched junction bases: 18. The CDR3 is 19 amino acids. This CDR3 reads CASSVGRDTGVRGVGELFF. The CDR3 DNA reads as TGTGCCAGCAGCGTAGGTCGGGATACAGGGGTTAGAGGAGTCGGGGAGCTGTTTTTT. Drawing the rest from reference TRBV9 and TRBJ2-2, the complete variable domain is DSGVTQTPKHLITATGQRVTLRCSPRSGDLSVYWYQQSLDQGLQFLIQYYNGEERAKGNILERFSAQQFPDLHSELNLSSLELGDSALYFCASSVGRDTGVRGVGELFFGEGSRLTVL.

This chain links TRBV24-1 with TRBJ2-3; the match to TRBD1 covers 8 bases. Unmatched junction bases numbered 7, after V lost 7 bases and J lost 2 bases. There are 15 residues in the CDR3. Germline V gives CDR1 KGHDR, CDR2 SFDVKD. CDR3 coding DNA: TGTGCCACCAGCCTCGGACAGGGCCACACAGATACGCAGTATTTT. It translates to CATSLGQGHTDTQYF.

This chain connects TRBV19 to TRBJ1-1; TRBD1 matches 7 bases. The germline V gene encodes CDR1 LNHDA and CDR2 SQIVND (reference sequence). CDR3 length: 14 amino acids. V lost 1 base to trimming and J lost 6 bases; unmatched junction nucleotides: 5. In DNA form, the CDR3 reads TGTGCCAGTAGTATAGGGGGTACAGGGGCTGAAGCTTTCTTT. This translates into CASSIGGTGAEAFF.

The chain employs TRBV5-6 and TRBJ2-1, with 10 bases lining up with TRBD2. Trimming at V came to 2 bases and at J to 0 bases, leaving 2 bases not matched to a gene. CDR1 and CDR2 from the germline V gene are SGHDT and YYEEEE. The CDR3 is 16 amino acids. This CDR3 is CASSFSGGSSYNEQFF. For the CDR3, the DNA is TGTGCCAGCAGCTTTAGCGGGGGGAGCTCCTACAATGAGCAGTTCTTC.

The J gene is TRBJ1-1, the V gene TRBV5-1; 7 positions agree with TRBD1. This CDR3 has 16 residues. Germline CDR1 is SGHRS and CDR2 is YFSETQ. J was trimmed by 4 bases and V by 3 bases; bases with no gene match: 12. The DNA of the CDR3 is TGCGCCAGCAGCTCCGACCTAGGGGGCGCGAGCACTGAAGCTTTCTTT. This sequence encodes CASSSDLGGASTEAFF.

CDR3: CASGFSPGTSDEQFF. For the CDR3, the DNA is TGTGCTAGTGGTTTCTCGCCCGGGACTAGTGATGAGCAGTTCTTC. The chain couples TRBV12-5 to TRBJ2-1; TRBD2 matches at 8 bases. This CDR3 is built from 15 residues. In germline, CDR1 is LGHNT, CDR2 FRNRAP. Trimming at V came to 3 bases and at J to 8 bases, leaving 9 bases not matched to a gene.

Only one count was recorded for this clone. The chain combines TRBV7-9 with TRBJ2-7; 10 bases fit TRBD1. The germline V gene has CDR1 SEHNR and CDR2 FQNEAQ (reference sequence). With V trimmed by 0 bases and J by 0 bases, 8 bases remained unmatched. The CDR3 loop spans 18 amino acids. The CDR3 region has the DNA TGTGCCAGCAGCTTAGCCCGGGACAGGGGCTCAAGCTCCTACGAGCAGTACTTC. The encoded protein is CASSLARDRGSSSYEQYF.

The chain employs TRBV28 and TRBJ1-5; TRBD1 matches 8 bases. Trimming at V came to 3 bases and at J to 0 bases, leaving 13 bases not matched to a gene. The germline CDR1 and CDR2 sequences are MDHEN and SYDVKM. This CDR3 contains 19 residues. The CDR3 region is CASSFVVGRGPGSNQPQHF. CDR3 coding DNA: TGTGCCAGCAGTTTCGTCGTTGGCAGGGGGCCCGGTAGCAATCAGCCCCAGCATTTT.

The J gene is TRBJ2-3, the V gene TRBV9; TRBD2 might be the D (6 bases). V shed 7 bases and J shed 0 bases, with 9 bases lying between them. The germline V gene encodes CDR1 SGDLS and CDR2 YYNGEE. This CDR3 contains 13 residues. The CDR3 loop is CASAGSSTDTQYF. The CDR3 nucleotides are TGTGCCAGCGCGGGATCTAGCACAGATACGCAGTATTTT. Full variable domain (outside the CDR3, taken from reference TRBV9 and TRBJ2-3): DSGVTQTPKHLITATGQRVTLRCSPRSGDLSVYWYQQSLDQGLQFLIQYYNGEERAKGNILERFSAQQFPDLHSELNLSSLELGDSALYFCASAGSSTDTQYFGPGTRLTVL.

CDR3 protein: CAWGRRGVGETQYF. As DNA, the CDR3 is TGTGCCTGGGGTCGCCGGGGGGTCGGGGAGACCCAGTACTTC. The chain employs TRBV30 and TRBJ2-5; 7 positions agree with TRBD2. There are 14 residues in the CDR3. After removal of 5 bases from V and 5 bases from J, the junction contained 11 bases not matched to a gene. Germline V gives CDR1 GTSNPN, CDR2 SVGIG (reference sequence).

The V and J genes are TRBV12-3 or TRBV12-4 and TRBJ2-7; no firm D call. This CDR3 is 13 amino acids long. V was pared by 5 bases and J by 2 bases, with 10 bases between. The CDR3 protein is CASSPVAPYEQYF. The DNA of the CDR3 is TGTGCCAGCAGTCCAGTAGCCCCCTACGAGCAGTACTTC.

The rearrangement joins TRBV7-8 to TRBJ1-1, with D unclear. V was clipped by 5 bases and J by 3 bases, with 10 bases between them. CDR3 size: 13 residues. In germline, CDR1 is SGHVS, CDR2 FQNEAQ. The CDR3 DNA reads TGTGCCAGCAGCCCGTCCGGTTACACTGAAGCTTTCTTT. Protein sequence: CASSPSGYTEAFF.

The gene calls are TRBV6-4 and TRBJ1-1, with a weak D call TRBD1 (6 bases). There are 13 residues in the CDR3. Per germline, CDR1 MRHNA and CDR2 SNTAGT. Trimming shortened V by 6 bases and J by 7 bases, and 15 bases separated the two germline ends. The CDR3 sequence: CASSQTGHSEAFF. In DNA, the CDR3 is TGTGCCAGCAGCCAAACGGGACACAGTGAAGCTTTCTTT.

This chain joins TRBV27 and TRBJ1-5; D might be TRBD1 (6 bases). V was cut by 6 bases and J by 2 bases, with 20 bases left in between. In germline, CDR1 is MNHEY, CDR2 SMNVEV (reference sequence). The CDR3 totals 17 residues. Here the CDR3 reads CASSRVGVAGGNQPQHF. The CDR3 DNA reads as TGTGCCAGCAGCAGGGTGGGAGTGGCAGGGGGCAATCAGCCCCAGCATTTT.

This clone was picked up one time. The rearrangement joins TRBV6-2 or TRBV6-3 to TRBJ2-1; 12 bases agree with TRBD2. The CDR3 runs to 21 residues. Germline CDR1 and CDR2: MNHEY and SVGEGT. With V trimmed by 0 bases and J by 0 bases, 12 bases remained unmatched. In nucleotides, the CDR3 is TGTGCCAGCAGTTACTCTGTTGTAGGACTAGCGGGGAAGAGCTCCTACAATGAGCAGTTCTTC. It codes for CASSYSVVGLAGKSSYNEQFF.